These T cell receptor beta chains were read from a single sample in a study of shared clonotypes between healthy human individuals. TCRdb keeps only in-frame clones here, not all; method: immunoSEQ multiplex PCR. The sample yields roughly 500,000 clones, roughly 80% seen once. The source material was PBMCs. These receptors were taken from a woman in her 40s in good health. Some clones in this sample may be carry-over from other donors' samples. Each CDR3 is given with its conserved first and last residue. The D gene is left open where the match is weak. Clone size, where shown, is once, few, many, or a class for clones that have expanded.

D gene	J gene	clone size	V gene	CDR3 DNA	CDR3 protein
TRBD1	TRBJ2-3	NA	TRBV5-1	TGCGCCAGCAGCCCAGGGACAGCTAGCACAGATACGCAGTATTTT	CASSPGTASTDTQYF
NA	TRBJ2-1	NA	TRBV6-5	TGTGCCAGCAGTTATGGTGTTGGCCGAACTACGGATGAGCAGTTCTTC	CASSYGVGRTTDEQFF
NA	TRBJ2-7	NA	TRBV10-1	TGCGCCAGCAGTGAGTCGACAGCCCCCTACGAGCAGTACTTC	CASSESTAPYEQYF
NA	TRBJ2-7	many	TRBV5-1	TGCGCCAGCAGCCTCCGGTTCCAGGGGGAGCAGTACTTC	CASSLRFQGEQYF
NA	TRBJ2-4	NA	TRBV5-6	TGTGCCAGCAGCTCCCGGGGAAACATTCAGTACTTC	CASSSRGNIQYF
NA	TRBJ2-5	NA	TRBV5-1	TGCGCCAGCAGCTTGGCCTGGAACAGGTACCAAGAGACCCAGTACTTC	CASSLAWNRYQETQYF
TRBD1	TRBJ2-2	NA	TRBV5-1	TGCGCCAGCAGCTTGGAGACAGGGCCGAACACCGGGGAGCTGTTTTTT	CASSLETGPNTGELFF
NA	TRBJ2-7	NA	TRBV6-6	TGTGCCAGCAGTGGCCCGGACACGTCCTACGAGCAGTACTTC	CASSGPDTSYEQYF
NA	TRBJ2-7	NA	TRBV15	TGTGCCACCAGCAGAGATGGGGCGTTTACCTACGAGCAGTACTTC	CATSRDGAFTYEQYF
NA	TRBJ2-3	NA	TRBV7-3	TGTGCCAGCAGCCCTGGGACGGGGGTGGCAGATACGCAGTATTTT	CASSPGTGVADTQYF
TRBD1	TRBJ1-1	NA	TRBV7-2	TGTGCCAGCAGCTTAGACGGGACAGGGGACACTGAAGCTTTCTTT	CASSLDGTGDTEAFF
NA	TRBJ2-1	NA	TRBV9	TGTGCCAGCAGCGTAGCTGAGACGGCCCCCAATGAGCAGTTCTTC	CASSVAETAPNEQFF
TRBD1	TRBJ1-4	once	TRBV7-9	TGTGCCAGCACCCCAGGGAGGGGGCTGGCTAATGAAAAACTGTTTTTT	CASTPGRGLANEKLFF
TRBD2	TRBJ2-7	NA	TRBV6-1	TGTGCCAGCAGTGAAGCTCTAGCGGGAAGCCACGAGCAGTACTTC	CASSEALAGSHEQYF
NA	TRBJ1-2	few	TRBV9	TGTGCCAGCACCCGACAGTCGGACTATGGCTACACCTTC	CASTRQSDYGYTF
NA	TRBJ1-1	few	TRBV9	TGTGCCAGCAGCATCTCCACTTTTGGCACTGAAGCTTTCTTT	CASSISTFGTEAFF
NA	TRBJ2-2	NA	TRBV10-3	TGTGCCATCAGTGAGCACTCAACGTCCGGGGAGCTGTTTTTT	CAISEHSTSGELFF
NA	TRBJ1-1	NA	TRBV10-3	TGTGCCATCAGGGATACAGGGAACACTGAAGCTTTCTTT	CAIRDTGNTEAFF
TRBD1	TRBJ2-1	once	TRBV5-1	TGCGCCAGCGGTCAAGGACAGGGGGCTCGGGAGCAGTTCTTC	CASGQGQGAREQFF
TRBD2	TRBJ2-3	NA	TRBV29-1	TGCAGCCTAACTAGCGGGAGTACAGATACGCAGTATTTT	CSLTSGSTDTQYF
TRBD1	TRBJ2-7	NA	TRBV7-7	TGTGCCAGCAGCTTAAAACCGGGACAGGGAGACGAGCAGTACTTC	CASSLKPGQGDEQYF
NA	TRBJ1-4	few	TRBV6-1	TGTGCCAGCAGTGATTTCAGCCTGAATGAAAAACTGTTTTTT	CASSDFSLNEKLFF
TRBD1	TRBJ2-1	NA	TRBV5-1	TGCGCCAGCAGGGACAGGGGCGGTGAGCAGTTCTTC	CASRDRGGEQFF
TRBD1	TRBJ1-1	NA	TRBV28	TGTGCCAGCACCGACCGCGACAGGGCTGTTCCTGAAGCTTTCTTT	CASTDRDRAVPEAFF
TRBD1	TRBJ2-7	few	TRBV2	TGTGCCAGCAGTGACCGGGACAGTGCCTACGAGCAGTACTTC	CASSDRDSAYEQYF